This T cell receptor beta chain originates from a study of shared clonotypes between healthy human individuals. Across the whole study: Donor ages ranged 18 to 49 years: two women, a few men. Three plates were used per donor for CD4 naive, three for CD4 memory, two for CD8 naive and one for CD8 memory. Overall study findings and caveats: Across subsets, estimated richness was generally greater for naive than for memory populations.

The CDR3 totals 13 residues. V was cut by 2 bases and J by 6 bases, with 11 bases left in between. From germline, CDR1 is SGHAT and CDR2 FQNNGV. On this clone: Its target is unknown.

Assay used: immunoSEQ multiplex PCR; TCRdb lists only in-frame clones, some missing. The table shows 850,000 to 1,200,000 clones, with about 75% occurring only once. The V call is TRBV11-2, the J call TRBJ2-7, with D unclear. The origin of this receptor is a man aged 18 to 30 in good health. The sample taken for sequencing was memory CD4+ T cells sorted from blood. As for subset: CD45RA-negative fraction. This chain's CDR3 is CASSLSVTSEQYF. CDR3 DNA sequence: TGTGCCAGCAGCTTATCCGTTACGTCCGAGCAGTACTTC.